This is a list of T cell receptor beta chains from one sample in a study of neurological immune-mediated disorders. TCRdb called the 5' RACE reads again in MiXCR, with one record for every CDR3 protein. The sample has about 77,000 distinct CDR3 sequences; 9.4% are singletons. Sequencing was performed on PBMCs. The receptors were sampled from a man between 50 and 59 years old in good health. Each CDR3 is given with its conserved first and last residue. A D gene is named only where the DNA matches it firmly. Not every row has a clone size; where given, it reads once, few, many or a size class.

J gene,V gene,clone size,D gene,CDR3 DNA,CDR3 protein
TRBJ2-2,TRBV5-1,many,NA,TGCGCCAGCAGCTCACCCGGTACCGGGGAGCTGTTTTTT,CASSSPGTGELFF
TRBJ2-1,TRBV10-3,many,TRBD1,TGTGCCATCGCCGGGACAGGAGACAATGAGCAGTTCTTC,CAIAGTGDNEQFF
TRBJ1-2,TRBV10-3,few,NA,TGTGCCATCAGTGACCTAACCGGGGCGAGGGGCTACACCTTC,CAISDLTGARGYTF
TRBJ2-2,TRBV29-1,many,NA,TGCAGCGTAGGATGGGCGAACACCGGGGAGCTGTTTTTT,CSVGWANTGELFF
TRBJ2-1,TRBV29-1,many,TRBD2,TGCAGCGTCGAAGGGACTAGCGGAAACAATGAGCAGTTCTTC,CSVEGTSGNNEQFF
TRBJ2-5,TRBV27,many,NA,TGTGCCAGCAGTTTATGGGTGGGGCAAGAGACCCAGTACTTC,CASSLWVGQETQYF
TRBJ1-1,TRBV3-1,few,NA,TGTGCCAGCAGCCAAGCAGAAGCGACGGATGAAGCTTTCTTT,CASSQAEATDEAFF
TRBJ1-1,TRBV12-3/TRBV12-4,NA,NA,TGTGCCAGCAGAAACATGTTAAGTAGCACTGAAGCTTTGTTT,CASRNMLSSTEALF
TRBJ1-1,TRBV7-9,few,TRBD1,TGTGCCAGCAGACCTACGGGACAGCCCAGCTCTGAAGCTTTCTTT,CASRPTGQPSSEAFF
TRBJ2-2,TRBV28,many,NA,TGTGCCAGCAGTTTTACAGACAGTCGTAACACCGGGGAGCTGTTTTTT,CASSFTDSRNTGELFF
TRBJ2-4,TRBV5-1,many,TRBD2,TGCGCCAGCAGCCCCGGACTAGCGGAGCAGCTAGCCAAAAACATTCAGTACTTC,CASSPGLAEQLAKNIQYF
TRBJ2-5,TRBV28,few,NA,TGTGCCGTCCACAGGGAAACCCAGTACTTC,CAVHRETQYF
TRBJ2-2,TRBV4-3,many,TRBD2,TGCGCCAGCAGCCGAGGACTAGCCGAGGGGGTAGGGGAGCTGTTTTTT,CASSRGLAEGVGELFF
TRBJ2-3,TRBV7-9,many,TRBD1,TGTGCCAGCATGACCGACAGGGGGCTTCGAACAGATACGCAGTATTTT,CASMTDRGLRTDTQYF
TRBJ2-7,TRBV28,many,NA,TGTGCCAGCAGCCAACTGAAATACGAGCAGTACTTC,CASSQLKYEQYF
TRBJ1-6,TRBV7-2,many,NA,TGTGCCAGCAGCGCGGACCTGTCTAATTCACCCCTCCACTTT,CASSADLSNSPLHF
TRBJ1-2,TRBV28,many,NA,TGTGCCAGCAGTTTATCGGGCACGCAGGGATACTATGGCTACACCTTC,CASSLSGTQGYYGYTF
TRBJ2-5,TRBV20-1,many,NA,TGCAGTGCACCCGGCATGGCAACAGAGACCCAGTACTTC,CSAPGMATETQYF
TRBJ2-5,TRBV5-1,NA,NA,TGCGCCAGCAGCTTAACCGGGCGATACCAAGAGACCCAGTACTTC,CASSLTGRYQETQYF
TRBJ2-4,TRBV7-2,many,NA,TGTGCCAGCAGGGGGGGGGACAGAAGGAGCATTCAGTACTTC,CASRGGDRRSIQYF
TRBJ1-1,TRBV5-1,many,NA,TGCGCCAGCAGCCCCCGGGAGTGGAACACTGAAGCTTTCTTT,CASSPREWNTEAFF
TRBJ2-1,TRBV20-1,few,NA,TGCAGTGCTAGAGGTACACAGGGAGGTTTGAATGAGCAGTTCTTC,CSARGTQGGLNEQFF
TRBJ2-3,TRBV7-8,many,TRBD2,TGTGCCAGCAGCTTAGCCCGGGGACTAGCGACAGATACGCAGTATTTT,CASSLARGLATDTQYF
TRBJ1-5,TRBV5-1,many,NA,TGCGCCAGCAGCTTAGGGCCCCAGCATTTT,CASSLGPQHF
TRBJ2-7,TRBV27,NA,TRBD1,TGTGCCAGCAGCCAATCGACAGGGGGCCACGAGCAGTACTTC,CASSQSTGGHEQYF
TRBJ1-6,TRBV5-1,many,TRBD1,TGCGCCAGCAGCGCGGGACAGGGGACAAAGGATTCACCCCTCCACTTT,CASSAGQGTKDSPLHF
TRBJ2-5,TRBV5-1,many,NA,TGCGCCAGCAGCGCCCACCTCCGTAGCGACCAAGAGACCCAGTACTTC,CASSAHLRSDQETQYF
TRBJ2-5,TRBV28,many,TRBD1,TGTGCCAGCAGTCCCCGACAGGGTCGAGAGACCCAGTACTTC,CASSPRQGRETQYF
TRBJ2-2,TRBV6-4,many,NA,NA,CASILGRVTPTPNTGELFF
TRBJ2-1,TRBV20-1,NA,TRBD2,TGCAGTGCCCCCCCCCAAGTGGCGGGAGCCCTCTGGGACAATGAGCAGTTCTTC,CSAPPQVAGALWDNEQFF
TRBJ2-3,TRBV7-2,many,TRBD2,TGTGCCAGCAGCTTAGCGGCCGGCGGGGGAGGTGCAGATACGCAGTATTTT,CASSLAAGGGGADTQYF
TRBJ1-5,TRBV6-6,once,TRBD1,TGTGCCAGCAGTCTGGACAGGGGCAGTCAGCCCCAGCATTTT,CASSLDRGSQPQHF
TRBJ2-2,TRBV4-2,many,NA,TGTGCCAGCAGCCAAGATGGTAGCGGGGAGCTGTTTTTT,CASSQDGSGELFF
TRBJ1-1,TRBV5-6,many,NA,TGTGCCAGCAGCGCTCTTGGGGGAGACATGAACACTGAAGCTTTCTTT,CASSALGGDMNTEAFF
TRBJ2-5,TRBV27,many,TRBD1,TGTGCCAGCAGGAACCAGGGACAGGGGGTCCAAGAGACCCAGTACTTC,CASRNQGQGVQETQYF
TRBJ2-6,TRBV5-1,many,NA,TGCGCCAGCAGGCAGGCTGGGGCCAACGTCCTGACTTTC,CASRQAGANVLTF
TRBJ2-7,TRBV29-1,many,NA,TGCAGCGTTGAAAAAGGGGAGGGGGCTCGCGACGAGCAGTACTTC,CSVEKGEGARDEQYF
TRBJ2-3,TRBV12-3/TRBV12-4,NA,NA,TGTGCCAGCAGTTTTCTAGATACGCAGTATTTT,CASSFLDTQYF